Listed below are T cell receptor beta chains from one sample, sequenced in a study of cytomegalovirus exposure and HLA in healthy donors. Using immunoSEQ multiplex PCR, the repertoire was profiled, and TCRdb retains in-frame clones only, with some absent. Of tens of thousands of clones detected, about 94% appear once; the ten largest clones hold roughly 1.4%. The specimen sequenced was PBMCs. Every receptor here comes from a man aged 18 to 29 in good health and CMV-seropositive. CDR3s leave out the opening cysteine and the closing phenylalanine or tryptophan.

j_call	v_call	cdr3_aa
TRBJ2-2	TRBV4-2	ASSGLAGVTGELF
TRBJ2-6	TRBV9	ASSAVQGAGANVLT
TRBJ1-2	TRBV30	AWGTGANYGYT
TRBJ2-2	TRBV11-2	ASSLGTSGGAVTGELF
TRBJ1-5	TRBV5-1	ASSLEGEQPQH
TRBJ1-1	TRBV7-9	ASSLRSNRGAEAF
TRBJ1-5	TRBV5-8	ASTGRQQPQH
TRBJ1-5	TRBV6-5	ASRKQGSRQPQH
TRBJ2-3	TRBV5-4	ASSRGGPDTVGDTQY
TRBJ2-1	TRBV7-2	ASTLGTANEQF
TRBJ2-5	TRBV11-1	ASSLEGGGRGRFRETQY
TRBJ1-1	TRBV2	ASRPGGMNTEAF
TRBJ2-1	TRBV28	ASNSGSSYNEQF
TRBJ1-4	TRBV14	ASSQGSGAGKNEKLF